This entry lists 15 T cell receptor beta chains sequenced from one sample in a study of blood T cell repertoires in COVID-19. The table came from immunoSEQ multiplex PCR; TCRdb's copy has only in-frame clones and leaves some out. The sample yields about 100,000 clones, around 85% seen once. The sequencing input was PBMCs or T cells enriched from blood (not recorded which). These receptors all come from a woman aged 45 to 65 who had recovered from COVID-19.

This clone is a singleton in its sample. The CDR3, as DNA: TGTGCCAGTAGTATAGCAGGACATCGCTCCTACGAGCAGTACTTC. Its protein is CASSIAGHRSYEQYF. The chain links TRBV19 to TRBJ2-7; D might be TRBD1 (5 bases). V lost 1 base and J lost 0, with 10 bases in between. Germline lookup yields CDR1 LNHDA and CDR2 SQIVND (reference sequence). The CDR3 totals 15 residues.

This clone showed up just once. The chain is built from TRBV5-1 and TRBJ2-1; 7 nucleotides match TRBD1. This CDR3 has 14 amino acids. The V segment lost 1 base and the J segment 5 bases; nucleotides outside the gene matches: 3. The germline CDR1 and CDR2 sequences are SGHRS and YFSETQ. The CDR3, as DNA: TGCGCCAGCAGCTTGTTCGACAGGGACAATGAGCAGTTCTTC. Its translation is CASSLFDRDNEQFF.

This clone was seen a handful of times. This rearrangement joins TRBV2 to TRBJ2-7, with D possibly matching TRBD2 (6 bases). CDR3 length equals 15 residues. CDR1 is SNHLY, CDR2 FYNNEI, per germline. V lost 4 bases to trimming and J lost 2 bases, with 15 bases between them. The chain's CDR3 is CASSVLGLPTYEQYF. CDR3 DNA: TGTGCCAGCAGTGTTCTGGGACTGCCGACCTACGAGCAGTACTTC.

The gene calls are TRBV9 and TRBJ1-3; TRBD1 agrees at 8 bases. Per the germline V gene, CDR1 is SGDLS and CDR2 is YYNGEE. The CDR3 totals 16 residues. The J segment lost 6 bases and the V segment lost 3 bases, leaving 11 bases of the junction unmatched. The CDR3 DNA follows: TGTGCCAGCAGCGCGGCCCGGGGGACAGGCTCAAACACCATATATTTT. This translates into CASSAARGTGSNTIYF.

The CDR3 loop reads CASAGGAGYGYTF. CDR3 bases: TGCGCCAGCGCAGGGGGCGCCGGCTATGGCTACACCTTC. This sequence joins TRBV5-1 and TRBJ1-2; 8 nucleotides match TRBD1. This CDR3 contains 13 residues. V was pared by 7 bases and J by 4 bases, with 6 bases of the junction left unmatched. CDR1 SGHRS and CDR2 YFSETQ come from the germline V gene.

V gene TRBV27 combines with J gene TRBJ1-2, with 12 bases fitting TRBD1. J gave up 5 bases and V 5 bases, and 6 bases lay outside the gene matches. Germline CDR1 and CDR2: MNHEY and SMNVEV (reference sequence). The CDR3 contains 15 residues. CDR3 nucleotide sequence: TGTGCCAGCAGTCTCGGGACAGGGGGCGCATATGGCTACACCTTC. Translated: CASSLGTGGAYGYTF.

The rearrangement links TRBV19 to TRBJ2-1; D gene ambiguous. Deletions cut 7 bases from V and 0 bases from J, with 19 bases between. Looked up from germline, CDR1 is LNHDA and CDR2 is SQIVND (reference sequence). The CDR3 is made up of 17 amino acids. The CDR3 protein is CASTPVAGLSSYNEQFF. DNA of the CDR3: TGTGCCAGTACCCCAGTGGCAGGTCTGAGCTCCTACAATGAGCAGTTCTTC.

The chain links TRBV7-9 to TRBJ2-3; 7 nucleotides match TRBD2. V gave up 3 bases and J gave up 2 bases; unmatched junction bases: 11. CDR1 and CDR2 from the germline V gene are SEHNR and FQNEAQ (reference sequence). The CDR3 contains 17 residues. As DNA, the CDR3 is TGTGCCAGCAGCTTGGGAGACCGGGACTACACCACAGATACGCAGTATTTT. Its translation: CASSLGDRDYTTDTQYF. The full variable domain, in which reference TRBV7-9 and TRBJ2-3 provide the parts outside the CDR3, is DTGVSQNPRHKITKRGQNVTFRCDPISEHNRLYWYRQTLGQGPEFLTYFQNEAQLEKSRLLSDRFSAERPKGSFSTLEIQRTEQGDSAMYLCASSLGDRDYTTDTQYFGPGTRLTVL.

This clone came up a few times. This chain joins TRBV6-5 and TRBJ2-3; possible D gene TRBD1, 6 bases. The CDR3 contains 12 residues. Germline CDR1 is MNHEY and CDR2 is SVGAGI. The germline V and J ends were trimmed by 5 bases and 5 bases, with 8 bases remaining between them. The CDR3 spells CASSQQGDTQYF. CDR3 nucleotide sequence: TGTGCCAGCAGTCAACAGGGAGATACGCAGTATTTT.

The V gene is TRBV10-3, the J gene TRBJ1-6; TRBD1 agrees at 9 bases. The CDR3 totals 15 residues. Looked up from germline, CDR1 is ENHRY and CDR2 is SYGVKD. The V and J ends lost 3 bases and 8 bases, in that order; junction bases with no gene match: 5. CDR3 coding DNA: TGTGCCATCAGTGAAATGGACAGGGGCGATTCACCCCTCCACTTT. It yields the protein CAISEMDRGDSPLHF.

The chain couples TRBV19 to TRBJ2-5; 11 bases fit TRBD2. J gave up 0 bases and V 1 base, and 7 bases lay outside the gene matches. Germline CDR1 and CDR2: LNHDA and SQIVND (reference sequence). This CDR3 comprises 18 residues. CDR3 in DNA: TGTGCCAGTAGTATAGGTGCTAGCGGGGGGCCGTACCAAGAGACCCAGTACTTC. It is translated as CASSIGASGGPYQETQYF.

This chain joins TRBV19 and TRBJ2-3, with D tentatively TRBD2 (5 bases). Germline lookup yields CDR1 LNHDA and CDR2 SQIVND (reference sequence). The CDR3 totals 14 residues. The V and J ends lost 7 bases and 1 base respectively, with 12 bases between them. The CDR3 sequence: CASKIKLGTDTQYF. For the CDR3, the DNA is TGTGCCAGTAAAATTAAACTAGGCACAGATACGCAGTATTTT.

The CDR3 coding sequence is TGTGCCAGTAGTGGACAGGGGGAGAATTCACCCCTCCACTTT. This translates into CASSGQGENSPLHF. The rearrangement joins TRBV19 to TRBJ1-6; 10 nucleotides match TRBD1. Losses at the gene ends were 5 bases for V and 7 bases for J; bases not matched to a gene: 2. The CDR3 has 14 amino acids. The germline gives CDR1 LNHDA, CDR2 SQIVND (reference sequence).

A single count supports this clone. This chain uses TRBV4-1 with TRBJ2-7; D ambiguous. The germline V gene has CDR1 MGHRA and CDR2 YSYEKL. CDR3 length: 14 amino acids. V lost 3 bases to trimming and J lost 0 bases, with 9 bases between them. Here the CDR3 DNA reads TGCGCCAGCAGCCAGCTCTACGACTCCTACGAGCAGTACTTC. Its protein is CASSQLYDSYEQYF.

The V and J genes are TRBV18 and TRBJ2-7, with 8 bases aligning to TRBD2. Germline-derived CDR1 and CDR2 are KGHSH and LQKENI. Trimming at V came to 11 bases and at J to 4 bases, leaving 13 bases not matched to a gene. The CDR3 contains 14 residues. This CDR3 is CAVSGGGGPYEQYF. The DNA for the CDR3 is TGTGCCGTCTCGGGAGGCGGGGGGCCATACGAGCAGTACTTC.